This passage covers 29 T cell receptor beta chains from one sample sequenced in a study of tumor and adjacent non-tumor tissue in lung cancer. RNA was extracted from bulk tissue without any cell sorting. The normal lung tissue was taken more than 3 cm from the tumor edge. A modified ARM-PCR protocol with three rounds of nested PCR amplified TCRbeta. TCRdb redid the calling of the multiplex PCR reads with MiXCR, one entry per CDR3 protein. The table lists about 110,000 distinct CDR3 sequences, roughly two thirds of them singletons. Sequencing was carried out using distant non-tumor lung tissue. The receptors here all came from a man aged 60 to 75 with non-small cell lung cancer.

This chain uses TRBV7-3 with TRBJ2-2, with D possibly called TRBD1 or TRBD2 (5 bases each). From germline, CDR1 is SGHTA and CDR2 FQGTGA. Trimming left V 8 bases short and J 7 bases short, with 17 bases between. The CDR3 is 14 amino acids. This chain's CDR3 is CASARGQGSGELFF. In DNA, the CDR3 is TGTGCCAGCGCACGCGGGCAGGGAAGCGGGGAGCTGTTTTTT.

Details on this clonotype: The junction departs from germline at one end; a sequencing error may be responsible. CDR3 loop: CGSSPSSGRSTDTQYF. CDR3 DNA: TGTGGCAGCAGCCCCTCTAGCGGGAGGAGCACAGATACGCAGTATTTT. The chain couples TRBV28 to TRBJ2-3; TRBD2 matches at 11 bases. The CDR3 is 16 amino acids. Germline V gives CDR1 MDHEN, CDR2 SYDVKM.

A word on this clonotype: A junction boundary mismatches the germline segment, possibly from a read error. This chain links TRBV11-3 with TRBJ2-1; D is unclear. Germline V lookup: CDR1 SGHNT, CDR2 YENEEA. CDR3 length: 16 amino acids. CDR3 bases: TGTGCCGGCAGCCTAGATCCGAGGAACTCCTACTATGAGCAGTTCTTC. It translates to CAGSLDPRNSYYEQFF.

About this clonotype: Mismatch with germline at one junction end may stem from a read error. The chain carries TRBV10-3 and TRBJ2-7; a possible D gene is TRBD1 (7 bases). Germline assignment: CDR1 ENHRY and CDR2 SYGVKD. CDR3 length: 14 residues. The CDR3 loop reads CAVSFQGGESEQYF. CDR3 nucleotide sequence: TGTGCCGTCAGTTTTCAGGGGGGAGAGTCCGAGCAGTACTTC.

About this clonotype itself: A much bigger clone sits one base away, suggesting this may be a read error. The chain joins TRBV6-1 to TRBJ1-1, with D possibly matching TRBD1 (6 bases). The CDR3 runs 13 residues. In germline, CDR1 is MNHNS, CDR2 SASEGT. V lost 6 bases and J lost 8, with 16 bases in between. CDR3 nucleotides: TGTGCCAGCAGCCGGACAGAGGGATCCGAAGCTTTCTTT. Encoded protein: CASSRTEGSEAFF.

Of note for this clonotype: This could be a read error, since a much larger clone is one nucleotide away. The V call is TRBV7-9, the J call TRBJ2-1; tentative D call: TRBD1 (8 bases). Germline lookup yields CDR1 SEHNR and CDR2 FQNEAQ (reference sequence). This CDR3 is 16 amino acids long. Trimming stripped 4 bases from V and 2 bases from J, with 15 bases between. This CDR3 is CASSYRAGQAYNEQFF. The CDR3 DNA is TGTGCCAGCAGCTACAGAGCGGGACAGGCCTACAATGAGCAGTTCTTC. Full variable domain (outside the CDR3, taken from reference TRBV7-9 and TRBJ2-1): DTGVSQNPRHKITKRGQNVTFRCDPISEHNRLYWYRQTLGQGPEFLTYFQNEAQLEKSRLLSDRFSAERPKGSFSTLEIQRTEQGDSAMYLCASSYRAGQAYNEQFFGPGTRLTVL.

With regard to this clonotype: A read error may explain this, as a much larger clone is one base away. The rearrangement links TRBV20-1 to TRBJ2-3; a possible D gene is TRBD2 (5 bases). The CDR3 is 14 residues long. V lost 7 bases and J lost 6, with 20 bases in between. CDR1 is DFQATT, CDR2 SNEGSKA, per germline (reference sequence). The CDR3 coding sequence is TGCAGTGGGACTCTACCGGGCCTCGATGATACGCAGTATTTT. Protein sequence: CSGTLPGLDDTQYF.

At least ten counts were recorded for this clonotype. The chain has TRBV5-5 and TRBJ1-4, with 10 bases matching TRBD1. Germline V gene lookup returns CDR1 SGHKS and CDR2 YYEKEE (reference sequence). The CDR3 spans 20 residues. V lost 2 bases to trimming and J lost 4 bases; unmatched junction nucleotides: 17. CDR3 DNA: TGTGCCAGCAGCTTCCTAATACCCGGGACAGGGGACCTTTTTAATGAAAAACTGTTTTTT. This gives the protein CASSFLIPGTGDLFNEKLFF.

This clonotype was counted at least ten times. Compared with germline, one end of the junction differs, possibly owing to a read error. The chain carries TRBV5-8 and TRBJ2-3, with 14 bases lining up with TRBD2. This CDR3 contains 15 residues. Germline V lookup: CDR1 SGHTS, CDR2 YDEGEE. The CDR3 sequence is CVSSRGLAGADTQYF. The CDR3 bases are TGTGTCAGCAGCAGGGGACTAGCGGGAGCAGATACGCAGTATTTT.

This clonotype appeared many times. The chain is built from TRBV13 and TRBJ1-2, with a possible D match to TRBD1 (5 bases). V lost 5 bases and J lost 4, with 23 bases in between. Germline V CDR1 and CDR2: PRHDT, FYEKMQ (reference sequence). This CDR3 contains 17 residues. CDR3 residues: CASSPLLQASTGYGYTF. The CDR3 DNA follows: TGTGCCAGCAGCCCGCTCCTACAGGCTTCAACAGGCTATGGCTACACCTTC. The entire variable domain, with the rest obtained from reference TRBV13 and TRBJ1-2, is as follows: AAGVIQSPRHLIKEKRETATLKCYPIPRHDTVYWYQQGPGQDPQFLISFYEKMQSDKGSIPDRFSAQQFSDYHSELNMSSLELGDSALYFCASSPLLQASTGYGYTFGSGTRLTVV.

The V call is TRBV28, the J call TRBJ2-7, with a possible D match to TRBD1 (5 bases). This CDR3 region has 15 residues. Germline CDR1 reads MDHEN; CDR2 reads SYDVKM. The CDR3: CTTVHQPPQGVEQYF. For the CDR3, the DNA is TGTACCACCGTCCACCAACCCCCCCAGGGCGTCGAGCAGTACTTC.

In its sample, this clonotype was seen many times. This chain joins TRBV6-1 and TRBJ2-7, with TRBD2 identical over 8 bases. Trimming cost V 7 bases and J 5 bases; bases outside gene matches: 10. The V gene's germline CDR1 is MNHNS and CDR2 SASEGT. The CDR3 length is 14 residues. The CDR3 region is CASTLGTSIDEQYF. CDR3 nucleotide sequence: TGTGCCAGCACCCTCGGGACTAGTATCGACGAGCAGTACTTC.

For this clonotype: Its ends do not fully match the called genes, so a read error is possible. The chain is built from TRBV6-2 or TRBV6-3 and TRBJ1-5, with a weak D call TRBD1 (6 bases). The germline V gene encodes CDR1 MNHEY and CDR2 SVGEGT. There are 15 residues in the CDR3. The CDR3 sequence: CASSSRGQGNQSQHF. In DNA form, the CDR3 reads TGTGCCAGCAGTTCTCGGGGGCAAGGCAATCAGTCCCAGCATTTT.

To note about this clonotype: A much larger clone differs from this one at a single base, so this may be a read error. The chain couples TRBV20-1 to TRBJ2-7; TRBD2 matches at 7 bases. The CDR3 is 14 residues long. Germline lookup yields CDR1 DFQATT and CDR2 SNEGSKA (reference sequence). CDR3 coding DNA: TGCAGTGCTAGAAAGCGGGATAGCTCCTACAAGCAGTACTTC. It is translated as CSARKRDSSYKQYF.

A remark on this clonotype: An end of the junction differs from the germline gene, which may be a read error. The gene calls are TRBV10-2 and TRBJ2-6, with D perhaps TRBD1 (5 bases). Germline V lookup: CDR1 WSHSY, CDR2 SAAADI. The CDR3 runs 17 residues. In nucleotides, the CDR3 is TGCGCCAGCAGTGGAGGACACGCGATCTCTGGGGCCAACGTCCTTGCTTTC. As protein: CASSGGHAISGANVLAF.

As concerns this clonotype: One end of the junction is discordant with germline, which a read error may explain. The V gene is TRBV6-2 or TRBV6-3, the J gene TRBJ2-1; TRBD2 is a possible D gene (5 bases). Germline CDR1 reads MNHEY; CDR2 reads SVGEGT. The CDR3 spans 15 residues. Here the CDR3 reads CANSYSEGVWNEQFF. The CDR3 bases are TGTGCCAACAGTTACTCTGAGGGAGTTTGGAATGAGCAGTTCTTC.

About this clonotype itself: A much larger clone lies one base from this, so it may be a read error. V and J are TRBV10-3 and TRBJ2-1, with D uncertain. The CDR3 has 11 residues. Germline CDR1 is ENHRY and CDR2 is SYGVKD. V was cut by 8 bases and J by 8 bases, with 10 bases left in between. CDR3 nucleotides: TGTGCCATCGGCGTGGGTTATGAGCAGTTCTTC. It codes for CAIGVGYEQFF.

This clonotype was detected once. At one end, the junction sequence differs from germline, possibly due to a read error. V usage is TRBV4-3 and J usage is TRBJ2-7; 9 bases are shared with TRBD2. The CDR3 has 19 residues. CDR1 and CDR2 (germline): LGHNA, YSLEER. The CDR3 DNA reads as TGCGCCAGCACCCAAGATCTAGCTAGCGGGATAGGGGGTTCCTACGAGCAGTACTTC. Its translation is CASTQDLASGIGGSYEQYF.

This clonotype came up many times. The gene calls are TRBV6-1 and TRBJ2-1, with D possibly being TRBD1 (6 bases). CDR1 is MNHNS, CDR2 SASEGT, per germline. This CDR3 has 13 residues. V was cut by 3 bases and J by 7 bases, with 10 bases left in between. CDR3 sequence reads: CASSETGGNEQFF. CDR3 in DNA: TGTGCCAGCAGTGAGACAGGTGGTAATGAGCAGTTCTTC.

With respect to this clonotype: A much more abundant neighbour one base away suggests this may be a read error. The gene calls are TRBV12-3 or TRBV12-4 and TRBJ1-3; D unclear. V was shortened by 3 bases and J by 4 bases, with 10 bases between the two germline ends. This CDR3 contains 14 residues. CDR3 nucleotides: TGTGCCAGCAGTTTTAGCCAGACAGGAAACACCATATATTTT. It encodes CASSFSQTGNTIYF.

The rearrangement links TRBV11-2 to TRBJ2-2; D uncertain. CDR3 length equals 14 residues. Germline lookup yields CDR1 SGHAT and CDR2 FQNNGV. The CDR3 bases are TGTGTCAACAGTTCAGTACAGAACACCGGGGAGCTGTTTTTT. Amino acid sequence: CVNSSVQNTGELFF.

This clonotype was recorded at least ten times. The chain combines TRBV12-3 or TRBV12-4 with TRBJ1-2; D is unresolved. V lost 1 base, J lost 3 bases, and 18 bases lay in between. There are 17 residues in the CDR3. CDR3 residues: CASSLDGPGFRDYGYTF. The CDR3 DNA is TGTGCCAGCAGTTTAGACGGACCCGGGTTTAGGGACTATGGCTACACCTTC.

Regarding this clonotype: One junction end disagrees with the germline gene, perhaps due to a read error. The V and J genes are TRBV12-3 or TRBV12-4 and TRBJ2-7, with unresolved D. The CDR3 length is 11 residues. This CDR3 reads CASSRYYEQYF. The CDR3, as DNA: TGTGCTAGCAGTCGCTACTACGAGCAGTACTTC.

The table lists this clonotype with many counts. This chain links TRBV6-1 with TRBJ1-2; 7 bases line up with TRBD1. The CDR3 totals 17 residues. Losses at the gene ends were 7 bases for V and 4 bases for J; bases not matched to a gene: 18. CDR1 is MNHNS, CDR2 SASEGT, per germline. Here the CDR3 reads CASIEGAGRTQVYGYTF. DNA for the CDR3: TGTGCCAGCATCGAGGGGGCAGGGAGGACGCAAGTCTATGGCTACACCTTC.

In this sample, this clonotype turned up many times. The chain uses TRBV10-2 and TRBJ1-1, with unresolved D. The CDR3 spans 16 residues. V lost 0 bases and J 1 base, leaving 12 bases between the germline ends. The germline V gene has CDR1 WSHSY and CDR2 SAAADI. The CDR3 sequence: CASSESRGSRNTEAFF. The CDR3 DNA follows: TGCGCCAGCAGTGAGTCTCGGGGTTCGAGGAACACTGAAGCTTTCTTT.

About this clonotype itself: A much larger clone lies one base from this, so it may be a read error. This CDR3 fails to terminate in the conserved phenylalanine or tryptophan, so it likely reflects a read error. The genes are TRBV28 and TRBJ1-5, with 7 bases lining up with TRBD1. Germline loops: CDR1 MDHEN, CDR2 SYDVKM. Trimming at V came to 5 bases and at J to 4 bases, leaving 8 bases not matched to a gene. The CDR3 has 15 amino acids. The CDR3: CASSARTGLNQPQHS. The CDR3 region has the DNA TGTGCCAGCAGTGCCCGGACAGGACTTAATCAGCCCCAGCATTCT.

This sequence joins TRBV4-1 and TRBJ1-2, with D tentatively TRBD1 (5 bases). The CDR3 totals 15 residues. Trimming removed 5 bases from V and 4 bases from J, with 17 bases in between. Germline-derived CDR1 and CDR2 are MGHRA and YSYEKL. The CDR3 reads CASSRDPGKGYGYTF. CDR3 sequence (DNA): TGCGCCAGCAGCAGAGATCCAGGGAAAGGCTATGGCTACACCTTC.

This clonotype showed up many times. The chain recombines TRBV12-3 or TRBV12-4 with TRBJ1-1; D is undetermined. CDR3 length: 14 amino acids. Trimming stripped 0 bases from V and 4 bases from J, with 9 bases between. The CDR3 sequence: CASSLAKLATEAFF. The CDR3 DNA follows: TGTGCCAGCAGTTTAGCCAAGCTGGCCACTGAAGCTTTCTTT.

This clonotype was seen only once. Given a much more abundant clone one base away, this may be a read error. The V and J genes are TRBV5-5 and TRBJ2-4, with a possible D match to TRBD1 (5 bases). The CDR3 is made up of 16 amino acids. Looked up from germline, CDR1 is SGHKS and CDR2 is YYEKEE (reference sequence). Trimming left V 2 bases short and J 6 bases short, with 18 bases between. The CDR3 loop is CASSLLGSIDRNIQYF. CDR3 DNA sequence: TGTGCCAGCAGCTTATTGGGGTCAATAGACAGAAACATTCAGTACTTC.